This T cell receptor beta chain appears in the sequencing data of a study of tumor and adjacent non-tumor tissue in lung cancer (dated by TCRdb to between 2018 and 2020). Background on the whole study: By cancer type, the cohort comprised some twelve adenocarcinoma patients, a couple of squamous cell carcinoma patients and 1 small cell lung cancer patient. Among the approximately 15 patients, ages ranged from roughly 31 to 85 years, about 10 were men and 5 were women, and disease was TNM stage I to III. Sequencing produced 100 million to 150 million productive TCRbeta reads in total, an average of about 3.8 million reads per sample. Bulk TCRbeta repertoires were compared between lung tumor tissue and matched distant non-tumor lung tissue obtained from under 18 lung cancer patients. TCRbeta CDR3 sequencing was performed on about 30 paired specimens, with one tumor sample and one normal lung sample collected per patient. Summary of the overall study and its limitations: The methods do not name the sequencing platform or mention unique molecular identifiers. Tumor tissue showed significantly higher TCR diversity (inverse Simpson) than normal lung tissue, at around 450 vs 150 (P = 0.0075, Mann-Whitney U test). In normal lung, the top 100 clones accounted for a significantly larger cumulative share of the repertoire than in tumor tissue. Peripheral blood was not sequenced, so blood TCRbeta repertoires were not examined in the lung cancer patients of the study. Younger patients had significantly higher TCR diversity, and higher tumor TCR diversity was associated with shorter overall and disease-free survival. The cohort had only about 14 patients, and the authors noted that larger samples and more detailed clinical data are needed.

V was cut back by 3 bases and J by 0 bases, leaving a gap of 6 bases between them. Based on the germline V gene (reference sequence), the CDR1 and CDR2 sequences are PRHDT and FYEKMQ. The CDR3 sequence holds 15 residues, the cysteine and phenylalanine included. This entry keeps only the CDR3 DNA: 45 bases, framed from base 1. Bulk unsorted tissue served as the source for RNA extraction, and RNA quality was assessed using a NanoDrop ND-1000 and an Agilent 2100. The normal lung samples consisted of distant non-tumor tissue collected more than 3 cm from the tumor edge. Donors were newly diagnosed lung cancer patients admitted for thoracic surgery in China between August and November 2014, without prior chemotherapy. The study excluded patients who had received radiotherapy or chemotherapy before or who had another cancer at the same time. Surgical tissue pieces of about 1-2.1 cm3 were preserved in RNAlater solution and stored at -80 °C until use.

The library came from multiplex PCR. Sequencing took place on an Illumina HiSeq 2500. TCRbeta libraries were constructed through three rounds of nested PCR with primers (Table S4) according to protocols modified from ARM-PCR. PCR products of 200-500 bp were gel-excised and purified with the QIAquick gel extraction kit before sequencing. As for the authors' bioinformatics: Trimmomatic was used to clean the reads, FLASH merged the cleaned reads into complete CDR3 sequences, and MiTCR assigned the sequences to V(D)J germline segments. VDJtools was used to compute clonal diversity as the inverse Simpson's index. Productive reads were defined as in-frame sequences without a premature stop codon. TCRdb reanalyzed the raw reads on its own, using fastp at Q25 for trimming and MiXCR for clone calling, and kept in-frame beta chains. Each CDR3 protein gets just one entry, which takes the most common genes and DNA from the rows behind it. The V and J calls and clone size are TCRdb's, not the authors'. The sample profile shows some 99,000 distinct CDR3 sequences; 60% to 70% of them were found once. Clones ranked in the top ten supply around 17% of the sample.

On this clonotype itself: The antigen it recognizes is unknown. A read error may explain this, as a much larger clone is one base away.

This sequence originates from a man aged 60 to 69 with non-small cell lung cancer. Sequenced: distant non-tumor lung tissue. The chain is assembled from TRBV13 and TRBJ2-6, with TRBD2 tentatively as D gene (5 bases match). The nucleotide sequence is TGTGCCAGCAGCTTGAGGGCCTCTGGGGCCAACGTCCTGACTTTC. Its protein product is CASSLRASGANVLTF.